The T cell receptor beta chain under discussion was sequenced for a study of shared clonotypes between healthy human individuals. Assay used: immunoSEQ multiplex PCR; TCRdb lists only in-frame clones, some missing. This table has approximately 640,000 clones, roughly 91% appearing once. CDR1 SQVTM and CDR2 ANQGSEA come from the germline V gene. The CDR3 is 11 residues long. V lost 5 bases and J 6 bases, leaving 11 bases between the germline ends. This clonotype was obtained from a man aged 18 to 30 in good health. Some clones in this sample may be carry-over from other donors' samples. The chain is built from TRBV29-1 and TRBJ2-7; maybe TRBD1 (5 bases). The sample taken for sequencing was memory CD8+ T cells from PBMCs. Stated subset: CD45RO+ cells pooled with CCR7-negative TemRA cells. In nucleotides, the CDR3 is TGCAGCGTTAGGGGCCCTCTCGAGCAGTACTTC. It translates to CSVRGPLEQYF.